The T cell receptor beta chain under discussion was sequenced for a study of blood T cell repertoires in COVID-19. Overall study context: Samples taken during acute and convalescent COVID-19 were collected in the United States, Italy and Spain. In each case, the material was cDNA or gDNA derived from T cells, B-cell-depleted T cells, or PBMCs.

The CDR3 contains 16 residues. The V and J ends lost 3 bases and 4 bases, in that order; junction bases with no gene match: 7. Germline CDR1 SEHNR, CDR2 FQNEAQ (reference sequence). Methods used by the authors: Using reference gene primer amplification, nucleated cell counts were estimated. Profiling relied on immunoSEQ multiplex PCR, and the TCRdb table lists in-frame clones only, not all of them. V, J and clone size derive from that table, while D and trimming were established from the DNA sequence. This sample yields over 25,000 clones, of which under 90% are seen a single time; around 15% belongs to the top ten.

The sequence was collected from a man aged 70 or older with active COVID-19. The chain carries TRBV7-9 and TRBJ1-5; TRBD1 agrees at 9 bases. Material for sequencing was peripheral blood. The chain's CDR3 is CASSLEGTGLNQPQHF. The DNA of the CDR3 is TGTGCCAGCAGCTTGGAAGGGACAGGGCTAAATCAGCCCCAGCATTTT.